The 10 T cell receptor beta chains given below trace back to one sample, sequenced in a study of T cell repertoires in cytomegalovirus infection. The antigens of these receptors remain unknown. Via MiXCR, TCRdb re-called the reads, giving one row per CDR3 protein. Of over 100,000 distinct CDR3 sequences in the sample, about a tenth are singletons; the top ten hold 31%. The sample comprised PBMCs, sequenced either directly or after in vitro stimulation (not recorded which). The receptors derive from a human donor in good health (CMV status not recorded). Some clones in this sample may be carry-over from other donors' samples.

The chain links TRBV12-3 or TRBV12-4 to TRBJ2-4; D possibly corresponds to TRBD2 (5 bases). The CDR3 totals 14 residues. The V end lost 3 bases, the J end lost 10 bases, and 16 bases lay between the germline ends. CDR3: CASSFSAGLGIQYF. In DNA form, the CDR3 reads TGTGCCAGCAGTTTTTCGGCCGGACTTGGGATTCAGTACTTC.

This clonotype has only one observation. This chain joins TRBV4-3 and TRBJ1-1; D might be TRBD1 (5 bases). V lost 0 bases and J 1 base, leaving 18 bases between the germline ends. The CDR3 runs to 18 residues. CDR1 is LGHNA, CDR2 YSLEER, per germline. CDR3 nucleotide sequence: TGCGCCAGCAGCCAAGATTACGGCATCGGAGGACAGAACACTGAAGCTTTCTTT. Its translation: CASSQDYGIGGQNTEAFF.

This clonotype was detected ten times or more. The chain combines TRBV28 with TRBJ2-7; 7 positions agree with TRBD1. Germline values: CDR1 MDHEN, CDR2 SYDVKM. This CDR3 has 12 residues. CDR3 in amino acids: CGTTGISNEQYF. The CDR3 DNA follows: TGTGGGACGACAGGGATCTCGAACGAGCAGTACTTC.

In this sample, this clonotype turned up many times. J is TRBJ1-1 and V is TRBV13; 7 positions agree with TRBD1. Germline assignment: CDR1 PRHDT and CDR2 FYEKMQ (reference sequence). The ends lost 2 bases at V and 3 bases at J; junction bases unmatched: 12. The CDR3 has 17 amino acids. This CDR3 is CASSLTGARIRDTEAFF. The CDR3 DNA reads as TGTGCCAGCAGCTTAACAGGGGCGCGCATTCGGGACACTGAAGCTTTCTTT.

This clonotype was seen many times. V and J are TRBV12-3 or TRBV12-4 and TRBJ1-5, with TRBD1 identical over 9 bases. J gave up 3 bases and V 6 bases, and 6 bases lay outside the gene matches. The CDR3 totals 15 residues. The chain's CDR3 is CASRRGTGLNQPQHF. CDR3 sequence (DNA): TGTGCCAGCAGGAGGGGGACAGGGCTCAATCAGCCCCAGCATTTT.

This clonotype came up a few times. The J gene is TRBJ2-7, the V gene TRBV6-2 or TRBV6-3; D is unresolved. The CDR3 has 12 residues. Trimming pared 6 bases from V and 6 bases from J, leaving 12 bases between. CDR1 is MNHEY, CDR2 SVGEGT, per germline. The CDR3 sequence: CASSSWRSEQYV. For the CDR3, the DNA is TGTGCCAGCAGCTCCTGGCGATCCGAGCAGTACGTC.

The CDR3 loop is CASKLAGNTGELFF. The CDR3 DNA reads as TGTGCCAGCAAGCTAGCGGGGAACACCGGGGAGCTGTTTTTT. The chain employs TRBV28 and TRBJ2-2, with 8 positions matching TRBD2. Trimming cost V 7 bases and J 1 base; bases outside gene matches: 2. The CDR3 has 14 amino acids. Per germline, CDR1 MDHEN and CDR2 SYDVKM.

This clonotype was picked up a small number of times. This chain connects TRBV12-3 or TRBV12-4 to TRBJ2-7; D is ambiguous. Trimming pared 6 bases from V and 6 bases from J, leaving 15 bases between. The CDR3 has 13 residues. The CDR3 coding sequence is TGTGCCAGCAGCCCCCCAAGGATCCCCGAGCAGTACTTC. It is translated as CASSPPRIPEQYF.

The chain uses TRBV20-1 and TRBJ2-7; D gene ambiguous. The V end lost 2 bases, the J end lost 1 base, and 9 bases lay between the germline ends. The germline gives CDR1 DFQATT, CDR2 SNEGSKA (reference sequence). CDR3 size: 13 residues. CDR3 nucleotides: TGCAGTGCTAGACAGGATCCTTCCTACGAGCAGTACTTC. It specifies CSARQDPSYEQYF.

This clonotype was seen a few times. The chain employs TRBV12-3 or TRBV12-4 and TRBJ2-2; the D gene could be TRBD1 or TRBD2 (5 bases each). The CDR3 is 16 amino acids. Trimming cost V 6 bases and J 0 bases, with 14 bases left between them. The CDR3 loop reads CASSPFGAANTGELFF. CDR3 nucleotides: TGTGCCAGCAGCCCCTTCGGGGCCGCGAACACCGGGGAGCTGTTTTTT.